This TCR beta chain appears in the sequencing data of a study of blood T cell repertoires in COVID-19. Overall study context: COVID-19 samples collected from the United States, Italy and Spain covered acute and convalescent phases.

Authors' analysis steps: Reference gene primer amplification gave estimated nucleated cell counts. Clones were read by immunoSEQ multiplex PCR, and TCRdb kept only the in-frame ones, dropping some. The DNA was the basis for D and trimming; V, J and clone size are from that table. The data show hundreds of thousands of clones, about 89% seen once. The CDR3 extends over 16 amino acids. J lost 0 bases, V lost 0 bases, and 4 bases had no gene match. The germline V gene encodes CDR1 LGHNA and CDR2 YSLEER. The V gene is TRBV4-3, the J gene TRBJ2-7, with 8 bases lining up with TRBD2. This sequence originates from a middle-aged woman who had recovered from COVID-19. Source material: peripheral blood. Here the CDR3 reads CASSQDLLAGSYEQYF. The CDR3 coding sequence is TGCGCCAGCAGCCAAGATCTGCTAGCGGGCTCCTACGAGCAGTACTTC.